These T cell receptor beta chains were read from a single sample in a study of a mutant IDH1 vaccine in newly diagnosed glioma. Antigens for these TCRs are unknown. The table came from immunoSEQ multiplex PCR; TCRdb's copy has only in-frame clones and leaves some out. The table has 100,000 to 150,000 clones, 80% seen once. The sample in question was PBMCs, obtained from a glioma patient whose treatment included an IDH1 peptide vaccine. Receptors originate from a man aged 40-49 years with glioma. Both conserved end residues are part of each CDR3. A D gene is named only where the DNA matches it firmly. Part of the rows lack a size; the others show once, few, many or a class for expanded clones.

j_call d_call v_call clone_size cdr3_aa cdr3_nt
TRBJ2-7 NA TRBV2 once CASSVSYEQYF TGTGCCAGCAGCGTATCCTACGAGCAGTACTTC
TRBJ1-2 NA TRBV5-1 NA CASSLVPGADGYTF TGCGCCAGCAGCTTGGTGCCAGGGGCGGATGGCTACACCTTC
TRBJ1-4 NA TRBV27 NA CASAPRGVGNEKLFF TGTGCCAGCGCCCCGCGGGGGGTAGGAAATGAAAAACTGTTTTTT
TRBJ2-5 NA TRBV4-2 NA CASSQAWGRDQETQYF TGTGCCAGCAGCCAAGCCTGGGGCAGGGATCAAGAGACCCAGTACTTC
TRBJ2-2 NA TRBV5-4 NA CASSLVKGTGELFF TGTGCCAGCAGCTTGGTTAAGGGCACCGGGGAGCTGTTTTTT
TRBJ2-6 NA TRBV2 NA CASSETGANVLTF TGTGCCAGCAGTGAGACTGGGGCCAACGTCCTGACTTTC
TRBJ1-6 NA TRBV11-3 NA CASSTWTFSSSYNSPLHF TGTGCCAGCAGCACTTGGACTTTTTCAAGCTCCTATAATTCACCCCTCCACTTT
TRBJ2-7 NA TRBV6-5 NA CASTPSGSRYEQYF TGTGCCAGCACCCCCTCGGGCTCCCGCTACGAGCAGTACTTC
TRBJ1-5 NA TRBV7-2 NA CASSLAEGKNQPQHF TGTGCCAGCAGCTTAGCCGAGGGAAAGAATCAGCCCCAGCATTTT
TRBJ1-4 NA TRBV28 NA CASRGATNEKLFF TGTGCCAGCAGGGGCGCAACTAATGAAAAACTGTTTTTT
TRBJ2-1 NA TRBV4-1 NA CASSQDPNSGAYNEQFF TGCGCCAGCAGCCAAGATCCCAACTCAGGGGCCTACAATGAGCAGTTCTTC
TRBJ1-3 NA TRBV19 NA CASSIGGIQSGNTIYF TGTGCCAGTAGTATCGGGGGCATCCAATCTGGAAACACCATATATTTT
TRBJ1-4 NA TRBV30 NA CAWSVKRPFREGEKLFF TGTGCCTGGAGTGTAAAACGACCGTTCAGGGAGGGAGAAAAACTGTTTTTT
TRBJ2-7 NA TRBV10-3 NA CAIRKSEGGITYEQYF TGTGCCATCAGGAAATCGGAGGGGGGGATCACCTACGAGCAGTACTTC
TRBJ2-5 TRBD2 TRBV5-4 NA CASSQGTSGIRPQETQYF TGTGCCAGCAGCCAAGGGACTAGCGGGATTCGACCCCAAGAGACCCAGTACTTC
TRBJ2-1 NA TRBV5-1 NA CASSLYGAEDNEQFF TGCGCCAGCAGCTTGTATGGGGCCGAGGACAATGAGCAGTTCTTC
TRBJ1-1 NA TRBV7-9 NA CASSVRDTEAFF TGTGCCAGCAGCGTCCGGGACACTGAAGCTTTCTTT
TRBJ1-2 NA TRBV19 NA CASSIDSRPDYGYTF TGTGCCAGTAGTATAGATAGTAGGCCGGACTATGGCTACACCTTC
TRBJ2-7 NA TRBV21-1 NA CASSKAGTGPLQSLPYF TGTGCCAGCAGCAAGGCCGGGACAGGCCCCCTCCAGAGCCTCCCCTACTTC
TRBJ2-5 NA TRBV7-2 NA CASSSRVASLQETQYF TGTGCCAGCAGCTCCCGGGTCGCCAGCCTCCAAGAGACCCAGTACTTC
TRBJ1-6 NA TRBV5-1 NA CASSLDGMSYNSPLHF TGCGCCAGCAGCTTGGACGGGATGTCCTATAATTCACCCCTCCACTTT
TRBJ1-1 NA TRBV25-1 once CASSETRGWNTEAFF TGTGCCAGCAGCGAAACGAGGGGATGGAACACTGAAGCTTTCTTT
TRBJ1-5 NA TRBV29-1 NA CSAQSGNQPQHF TGCAGCGCCCAATCCGGGAATCAGCCCCAGCATTTT
TRBJ2-1 NA TRBV6-4 once CASSDSGWNEQFF TGTGCCAGCAGTGACTCGGGTTGGAATGAGCAGTTCTTC
TRBJ1-4 NA TRBV28 many CASSSNRGLRGKLFF TGTGCCAGCAGTTCCAACAGAGGTCTTCGTGGAAAACTGTTTTTT
TRBJ2-2 NA TRBV19 NA CASSIPGVVRELFF TGTGCCAGTAGTATCCCAGGGGTCGTCAGGGAGCTGTTTTTT
TRBJ1-4 NA TRBV30 NA CAWTAGSFGEKLFF TGTGCCTGGACCGCAGGGAGTTTCGGTGAAAAACTGTTTTTT
TRBJ2-7 TRBD1 TRBV7-6 NA CASSLDRGYEQYF TGTGCCAGCAGCTTAGACAGGGGTTACGAGCAGTACTTC
TRBJ2-1 TRBD2 TRBV4-3 NA CASSLGTRGGSSYNEQFF TGCGCCAGCAGTCTAGGGACGAGGGGCGGGAGCTCCTACAATGAGCAGTTCTTC
TRBJ1-2 NA TRBV28 NA CASSSSRGGPAGGYTF TGTGCCAGCAGTTCCAGCCGGGGGGGCCCTGCTGGTGGCTACACCTTC
TRBJ1-6 NA TRBV6-5 few CASSESRGRSPLHF TGTGCCAGCAGCGAGTCCAGGGGAAGATCACCCCTCCACTTT
TRBJ1-2 NA TRBV14 NA CAINYPRPGGYTF TGTGCCATCAATTACCCAAGGCCGGGTGGCTACACCTTC
TRBJ2-7 NA TRBV25-1 NA CASRDTLHYEQYF TGTGCCAGCAGGGACACACTTCACTACGAGCAGTACTTC
TRBJ1-2 NA TRBV9 NA CASSVPGHVTSGYTF TGTGCCAGCAGCGTACCGGGACACGTTACCAGTGGCTACACCTTC
TRBJ2-1 NA TRBV15 NA CATSFRAPWDEQFF TGTGCCACCAGCTTTAGGGCCCCCTGGGATGAGCAGTTCTTC
TRBJ1-5 NA TRBV19 few CASSRSGKNSNQPQHF TGTGCCAGTAGTAGGTCTGGGAAGAATAGCAATCAGCCCCAGCATTTT
TRBJ2-2 NA TRBV4-3 NA CASSQVGGGELFF TGCGCCAGCAGCCAAGTTGGAGGCGGGGAGCTGTTTTTT
TRBJ1-2 NA TRBV29-1 NA CSVEMVGGGRYTF TGCAGCGTTGAAATGGTGGGAGGGGGGCGCTACACCTTC
TRBJ1-3 NA TRBV9 NA CASSVATGRNTIYF TGTGCCAGCAGCGTAGCTACGGGGAGGAACACCATATATTTT
TRBJ1-6 TRBD1 TRBV30 NA CAWRGQYNSPLHF TGTGCCTGGAGGGGACAGTATAATTCACCCCTCCACTTT
TRBJ2-6 TRBD1 TRBV10-3 NA CAISGQGISGANVLTF TGTGCCATCAGTGGACAGGGCATCTCTGGGGCCAACGTCCTGACTTTC
TRBJ2-7 NA TRBV2 NA CASSRRGPHEQYF TGTGCCAGCAGCCGACGAGGCCCCCACGAGCAGTACTTC
TRBJ1-1 NA TRBV10-3 NA CAISGTTGRTEAFF TGTGCCATCAGTGGGACTACAGGGCGCACTGAAGCTTTCTTT
TRBJ2-1 TRBD2 TRBV30 few CAWTGGGPREQFF TGTGCCTGGACGGGCGGGGGGCCCCGGGAGCAGTTCTTC